This TCR beta chain was identified in a study of CD8 T cells in ankylosing spondylitis. Regarding the study as a whole: A number of the motif variants had already been described in reactive arthritis synovial fluid and blood.

There are 14 residues in the CDR3. Germline CDR1 and CDR2: SGHRS and YFSETQ. Between the trimmed V and J ends, which lost 8 bases and 1 base, there was a span of 14 bases. Using its own MiXCR run on the 5' RACE reads, TCRdb lists one record per CDR3 protein. The table includes hundreds of thousands of distinct CDR3 sequences, roughly 25% detected once. With respect to this clonotype: As yet, its antigen is unknown.

The chain has TRBV5-1 and TRBJ2-3; D may match TRBD1 or TRBD2 (5 bases each). Sequencing was performed on blood, either unsorted or a sorted T cell fraction (not recorded which). This receptor was obtained from a male donor with ankylosing spondylitis or in good health (not recorded which). The CDR3 sequence: CASTRDGGTDTQYF. DNA of the CDR3: TGCGCCAGTACCCGGGACGGCGGCACAGATACGCAGTATTTT.